The T cell receptor (beta chain) described here comes from a study of spatial heterogeneity in lung cancer. Study context: As counted in raw reads, each unique TCR and UMI combination appeared more than ten times on average. The study, taken as a whole, reports: In blood, ubiquitous expanded tumor TCRs appeared more at resection than follow-up.

Time point: sample taken at primary tumor resection. Whole RNA was taken from tumor, nontumor lung or frozen PBMC; it was then sequenced unsorted. The donor group consisted of some 70 patients who had untreated, early-stage non-small cell lung cancer. TCR cDNA molecules each had a unique molecular identifier. TCRdb reprocessed the 5' RACE reads via MiXCR and lists one record per CDR3 protein. Of more than 65,000 distinct CDR3 sequences in the sample, around 13% were seen once. Losses at the gene ends were 5 bases for V and 5 bases for J; bases not matched to a gene: 3. This CDR3 has 14 amino acids. With respect to this clonotype: What it binds is not known.

V is TRBV12-3 or TRBV12-4 and J is TRBJ2-5; 12 nucleotides agree with TRBD1. This receptor was taken from a male donor with early-stage non-small cell lung cancer. Sequencing was performed on PBMCs, taken at surgery. As DNA, the CDR3 is TGTGCCAGCAGTGGGACAGGGGGCGCGGAGACCCAGTACTTC. Its translation is CASSGTGGAETQYF.